This is a list of T cell receptor beta chains from one sample in a study of vaccination effects on CD4 cells after COVID-19. Using immunoSEQ multiplex PCR, the repertoire was profiled, and TCRdb retains in-frame clones only, with some absent. Of 55,000 to 75,000 clones detected, about 65% appear once; the ten largest clones hold roughly 4%. Antigen specificity for these receptors is unknown. The material was CD4+ T cells from PBMCs cultured with HCoV-OC43 spike peptides, obtained before COVID-19 vaccination. All receptors derive from a human donor who received a COVID-19 vaccine. Both conserved end residues are part of each CDR3. A D gene is named only where the DNA matches it firmly. Some rows have no size entry. The others give once, few or many, or a class for an expanded clone.

clone_size	d_call	v_call	j_call	cdr3_nt	cdr3_aa
medium-sized	-	TRBV5-1	TRBJ2-1	TGCGCCAGCAGCTTGGGGACGACGATTTCCTACAATGAGCAGTTCTTC	CASSLGTTISYNEQFF
-	-	TRBV27	TRBJ1-4	TGTGCCAGCAGACAGGGTGGACATGAAAAACTGTTTTTT	CASRQGGHEKLFF
-	-	TRBV5-1	TRBJ2-3	TGCGCCAGCAGCCCGGACACTGCCAGGGTAGCAGATACGCAGTATTTT	CASSPDTARVADTQYF
few	-	TRBV3-1/TRBV3-2	TRBJ1-1	TGTGCCAGCAGCCATACCGTAGGGGGAAGTGAAGCTTTCTTT	CASSHTVGGSEAFF
-	-	TRBV9	TRBJ2-5	TGTGCCAGCAGCGTAGTAGGGACGGAAGAGACCCAGTACTTC	CASSVVGTEETQYF
-	-	TRBV7-3	TRBJ2-1	TGTGCCAGCAGCCCGGGGGGAGGGGGTCTCGATGAGCAGTTCTTC	CASSPGGGGLDEQFF
-	TRBD1	TRBV2	TRBJ2-2	TGTGCCAGCAGCCGGGACAGGGGGAGGGGGCGAACCGGGGAGCTGTTTTTT	CASSRDRGRGRTGELFF
-	-	TRBV5-4	TRBJ1-5	TGTGCCAGCAGCTTGGCCCCAGGGTCCCAGCCCCAGCATTTT	CASSLAPGSQPQHF
once	-	TRBV19	TRBJ1-5	TGTGCCAGTAGTATAGGGTACCAGCCCCAGCATTTT	CASSIGYQPQHF
-	-	TRBV19	TRBJ1-2	TGTGCCAGTAGTATCCTGGGAATCTATGGCTACACCTTC	CASSILGIYGYTF
-	TRBD1	TRBV7-3	TRBJ1-5	TGTGCCAGCAGCCTGACAGGGGGCGATCAGCCCCAGCATTTT	CASSLTGGDQPQHF
-	TRBD2	TRBV18	TRBJ2-1	TGTGCCAGCTCACCAGTTAGCGGGGGGTTTTCCTCCTACAATGAGCAGTTCTTC	CASSPVSGGFSSYNEQFF
once	TRBD1	TRBV18	TRBJ1-5	TGTGCCAGCTCAATTTATACAGGGGCAGGCCAGCCCCAGCATTTT	CASSIYTGAGQPQHF
-	-	TRBV4-3	TRBJ1-3	TGCGCCAGCAGCCAAGAAAGGGGAAACACCATATATTTT	CASSQERGNTIYF
-	-	TRBV12-3/TRBV12-4	TRBJ1-2	TGTGCCAGCAGTCCGGACCAAACCTATGGCTACACCTTC	CASSPDQTYGYTF
few	-	TRBV7-3	TRBJ2-2	TGTGCCAGCAGTCCCGTTAGCGTTAGTGCCGGGGAGCTGTTTTTT	CASSPVSVSAGELFF
few	TRBD1	TRBV7-9	TRBJ1-3	TGTGCCAGCAGCTTTGGGACAGCCGGAAACACCATATATTTT	CASSFGTAGNTIYF
-	TRBD2	TRBV4-1	TRBJ2-5	TGCGCCAGCAGCCAGGGGGAAGGACTAGTCAGTGAGACCCAGTACTTC	CASSQGEGLVSETQYF
few	TRBD2	TRBV7-3	TRBJ2-2	TGTGCCAGCAGCTTCGACGGGGGGGCCTTAGGGGAGCTGTTTTTT	CASSFDGGALGELFF
-	-	TRBV28	TRBJ1-1	TGTGCCAGCCCCAGGGACCGCGCGGGTACGAACACTGAAGCTTTCTTT	CASPRDRAGTNTEAFF
-	-	TRBV4-1	TRBJ1-3	TGCGCCAGCAGCCAAACAGGGATCTCTGGAAACACCATATATTTT	CASSQTGISGNTIYF
-	TRBD1	TRBV5-1	TRBJ1-1	TGCGCCAGCAGCTCAGACAGGGGTAGTACTGAAGCTTTCTTT	CASSSDRGSTEAFF
-	-	TRBV7-2	TRBJ1-6	TGTGCCAGCACCCCGCCCGTTGGTGATTCACCCCTCCACTTT	CASTPPVGDSPLHF
-	TRBD2	TRBV30	TRBJ2-3	TGTGCCTGGAGTGTACTGGCTAGCGGGGGGACAGATACGCAGTATTTT	CAWSVLASGGTDTQYF
-	-	TRBV19	TRBJ1-2	TGTGCCAGTAGTATGGGCTCGATTCACGTGGATGGCTACACCTTC	CASSMGSIHVDGYTF
-	-	TRBV11-2	TRBJ2-5	TGTGCCAGCAGCTTAGTCAGGGGAATAGGAGAGACCCAGTACTTC	CASSLVRGIGETQYF
-	-	TRBV11-2	TRBJ1-2	TGTGCCAGCAGCTTAGATTCACGGAGACCCGAGAGAGATTATGGCTACACCTTC	CASSLDSRRPERDYGYTF
-	-	TRBV5-8	TRBJ1-1	TGTGCCAGCAGCTTAAGGGCGCAGGGGAACACTGAAGCTTTCTTT	CASSLRAQGNTEAFF
few	-	TRBV19	TRBJ1-5	TGTGCCAGTAGTATGCGAACCCAGCCCCAGCATTTT	CASSMRTQPQHF
once	-	TRBV5-5	TRBJ1-1	TGTGCCAGCAGCTTCTCAGGGTTGGGGACTGAAGCTTTCTTT	CASSFSGLGTEAFF
-	-	TRBV12-3/TRBV12-4	TRBJ1-2	TGTGCCAGCAGTTTCCAGGGGCTAGGCTACACCTTC	CASSFQGLGYTF
once	TRBD1	TRBV7-2	TRBJ1-1	TGTGCCAGCAGCTTCGCCGAGGGGGCGTCGGTAGCTTTCTTT	CASSFAEGASVAFF
few	TRBD1	TRBV6-4	TRBJ1-2	TGTGCCAGCAGATCGACAGGGGGCCTTAACTATGGCTACACCTTC	CASRSTGGLNYGYTF
-	-	TRBV10-1	TRBJ2-3	TGCGCCAGCAGTGAGACTAGCACAGATACGCAGTATTTT	CASSETSTDTQYF
-	-	TRBV21-1	TRBJ2-3	TGTGCCAGCAGCTTAACAAACGTCTGCACAGATACGCAGTATTTT	CASSLTNVCTDTQYF
once	-	TRBV4-3	TRBJ1-5	TGCGCCAGCAGCCAAGAGGATGGTGGTCAGCCCCAGCATTTT	CASSQEDGGQPQHF
few	-	TRBV11-2	TRBJ1-4	TGTGCCAGCAGCTTAGCAAACAGGGTTGACGATGAAAAACTGTTTTTT	CASSLANRVDDEKLFF
-	-	TRBV5-1	TRBJ2-3	TGCGCCAGCAGCTTGGTGACAGATGGGGATACGCAGTATTTT	CASSLVTDGDTQYF
-	-	TRBV19	TRBJ1-5	TGTGCCAGTATCGGACGGACCAATCAGCCCCAGCATTTT	CASIGRTNQPQHF
-	-	TRBV5-1	TRBJ2-5	TGCGCCAGCAGCCTTCTCGGGGGCAGTGAAGAGACCCAGTACTTC	CASSLLGGSEETQYF
-	TRBD2	TRBV5-1	TRBJ2-5	TGCGCCAGCAGCTTGGTGACTAGCGGGGGGCAAGAGACCCAGTACTTC	CASSLVTSGGQETQYF
-	-	TRBV25-1	TRBJ1-1	TGTGCCAGCAGAAGGACGAAGTTGGGATCCATGAACACTGAAGCTTTCTTT	CASRRTKLGSMNTEAFF
-	-	TRBV5-1	TRBJ1-1	TGCGCCAGCCAACGACTGGGCGAAGGAGCTGAAGCTTTCTTT	CASQRLGEGAEAFF
-	-	TRBV19	TRBJ1-3	TGTGCCACTTCCGAGGACGGACTACTCTCTGGAAACACCATATATTTT	CATSEDGLLSGNTIYF
-	-	TRBV7-8	TRBJ2-5	TGTGCCAGCAGCTTAAGAGGCGGAGCTAGTTATATTATTGAGACCCAGTACTTC	CASSLRGGASYIIETQYF
-	TRBD2	TRBV19	TRBJ2-3	TGTGCCAGTACCGATCCGCGGGGGGGTTCTGCAGATACGCAGTATTTT	CASTDPRGGSADTQYF